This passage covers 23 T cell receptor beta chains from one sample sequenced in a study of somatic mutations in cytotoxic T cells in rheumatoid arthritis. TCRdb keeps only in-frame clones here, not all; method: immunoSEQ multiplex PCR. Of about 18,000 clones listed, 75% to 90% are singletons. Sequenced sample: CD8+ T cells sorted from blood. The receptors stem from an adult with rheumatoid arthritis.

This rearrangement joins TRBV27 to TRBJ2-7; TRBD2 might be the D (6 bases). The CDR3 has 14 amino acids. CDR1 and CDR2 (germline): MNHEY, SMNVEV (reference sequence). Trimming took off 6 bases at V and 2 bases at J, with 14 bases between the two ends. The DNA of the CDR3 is TGTGCCAGCAGACTCGGACGGGGGACCTACGAGCAGTACTTC. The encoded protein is CASRLGRGTYEQYF.

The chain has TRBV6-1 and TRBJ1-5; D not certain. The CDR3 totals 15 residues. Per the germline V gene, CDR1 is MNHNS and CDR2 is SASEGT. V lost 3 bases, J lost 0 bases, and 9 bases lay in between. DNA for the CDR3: TGTGCCAGCAGTGAGGGAGGGTATAGCAATCAGCCCCAGCATTTT. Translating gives CASSEGGYSNQPQHF.

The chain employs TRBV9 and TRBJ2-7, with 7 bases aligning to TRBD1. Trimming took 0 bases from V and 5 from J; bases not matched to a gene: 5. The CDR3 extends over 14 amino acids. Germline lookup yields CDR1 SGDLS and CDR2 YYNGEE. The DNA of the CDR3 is TGTGCCAGCAGCGTAGGCCAGGGGGTCGACGAGCAGTACTTC. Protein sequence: CASSVGQGVDEQYF.

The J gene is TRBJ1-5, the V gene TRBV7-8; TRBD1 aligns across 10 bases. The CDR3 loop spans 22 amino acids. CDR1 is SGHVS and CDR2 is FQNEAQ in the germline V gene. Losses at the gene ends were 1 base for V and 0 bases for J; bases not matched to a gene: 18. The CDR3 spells CASSLVVEGTGAVLGSNQPQHF. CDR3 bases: TGTGCCAGCAGCTTAGTGGTTGAGGGGACAGGGGCGGTTTTGGGTAGCAATCAGCCCCAGCATTTT.

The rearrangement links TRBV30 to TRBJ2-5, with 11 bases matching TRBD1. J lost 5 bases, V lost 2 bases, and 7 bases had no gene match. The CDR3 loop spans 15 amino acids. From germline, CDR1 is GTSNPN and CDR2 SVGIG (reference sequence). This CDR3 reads CAWSTGTGGTETQYF. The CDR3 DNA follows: TGTGCCTGGAGTACCGGGACAGGGGGAACCGAGACCCAGTACTTC.

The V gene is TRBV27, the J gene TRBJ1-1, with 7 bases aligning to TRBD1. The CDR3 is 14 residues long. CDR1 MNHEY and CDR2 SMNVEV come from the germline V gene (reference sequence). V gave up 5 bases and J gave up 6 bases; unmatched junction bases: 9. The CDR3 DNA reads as TGTGCCAGCAGTCTCGGGACAGAACTAGCTGAAGCTTTCTTT. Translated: CASSLGTELAEAFF.

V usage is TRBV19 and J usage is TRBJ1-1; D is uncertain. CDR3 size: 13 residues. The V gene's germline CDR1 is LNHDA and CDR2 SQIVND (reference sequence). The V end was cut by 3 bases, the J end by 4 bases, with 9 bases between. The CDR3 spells CASSIYHGTEAFF. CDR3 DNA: TGTGCCAGTAGTATCTACCACGGCACTGAAGCTTTCTTT.

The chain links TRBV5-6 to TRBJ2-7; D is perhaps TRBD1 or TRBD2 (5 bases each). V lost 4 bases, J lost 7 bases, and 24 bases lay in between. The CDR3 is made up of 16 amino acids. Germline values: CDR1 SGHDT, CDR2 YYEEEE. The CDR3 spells CASSPPLGAGRREQYF. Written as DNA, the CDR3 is TGTGCCAGCAGCCCCCCCCTCGGGGCCGGTAGGAGGGAGCAGTACTTC.

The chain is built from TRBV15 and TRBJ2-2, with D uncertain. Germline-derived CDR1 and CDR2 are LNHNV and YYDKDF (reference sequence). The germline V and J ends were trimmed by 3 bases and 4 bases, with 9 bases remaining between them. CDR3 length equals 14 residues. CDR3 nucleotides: TGTGCCACCAGCAGGTCCTCGGTCACCGGGGAGCTGTTTTTT. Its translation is CATSRSSVTGELFF.

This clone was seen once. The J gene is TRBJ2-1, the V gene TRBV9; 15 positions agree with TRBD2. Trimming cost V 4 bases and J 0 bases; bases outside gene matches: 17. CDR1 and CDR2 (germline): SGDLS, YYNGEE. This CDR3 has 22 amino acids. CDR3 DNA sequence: TGTGCCAGCAGCATTCCAAGGCAAAGGGGACTAGCGGGGGGAAACTCCTACAATGAGCAGTTCTTC. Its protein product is CASSIPRQRGLAGGNSYNEQFF.

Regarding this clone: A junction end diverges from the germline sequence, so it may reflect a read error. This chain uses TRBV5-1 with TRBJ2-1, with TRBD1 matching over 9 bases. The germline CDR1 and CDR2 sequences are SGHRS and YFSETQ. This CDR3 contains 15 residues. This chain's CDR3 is CASSFGDRAYNEQFF. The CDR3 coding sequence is TGTGCCAGCAGCTTTGGGGACAGGGCCTACAATGAGCAGTTCTTC.

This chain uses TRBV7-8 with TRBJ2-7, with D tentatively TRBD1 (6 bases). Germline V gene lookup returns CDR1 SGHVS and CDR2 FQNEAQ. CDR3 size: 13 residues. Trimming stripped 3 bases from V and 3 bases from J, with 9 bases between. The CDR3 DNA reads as TGTGCCAGCAGCTTGGAACAGGGCTACGAGCAGTACTTC. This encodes CASSLEQGYEQYF.

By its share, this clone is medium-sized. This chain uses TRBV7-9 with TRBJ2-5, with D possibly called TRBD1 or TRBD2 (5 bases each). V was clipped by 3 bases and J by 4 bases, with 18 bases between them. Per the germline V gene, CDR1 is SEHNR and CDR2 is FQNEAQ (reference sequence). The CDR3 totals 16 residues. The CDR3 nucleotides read TGTGCCAGCAGCTTCTTCCCAGGGACGGGCGGAGAGACCCAGTACTTC. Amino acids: CASSFFPGTGGETQYF. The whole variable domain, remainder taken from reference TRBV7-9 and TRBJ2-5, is DTGVSQNPRHKITKRGQNVTFRCDPISEHNRLYWYRQTLGQGPEFLTYFQNEAQLEKSRLLSDRFSAERPKGSFSTLEIQRTEQGDSAMYLCASSFFPGTGGETQYFGPGTRLLVL.

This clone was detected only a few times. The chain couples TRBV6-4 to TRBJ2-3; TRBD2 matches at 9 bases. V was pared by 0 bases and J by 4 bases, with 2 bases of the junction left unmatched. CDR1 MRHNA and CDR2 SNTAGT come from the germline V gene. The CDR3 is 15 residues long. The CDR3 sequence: CASSDSAGGSDTQYF. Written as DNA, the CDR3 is TGTGCCAGCAGTGACTCGGCGGGAGGGTCAGATACGCAGTATTTT.

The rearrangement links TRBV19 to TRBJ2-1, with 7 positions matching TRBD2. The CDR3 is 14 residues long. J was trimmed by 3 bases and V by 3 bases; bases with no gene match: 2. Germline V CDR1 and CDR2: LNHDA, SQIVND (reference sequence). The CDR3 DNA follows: TGTGCCAGTAGTATGGGCGGGGGCTACAATGAGCAGTTCTTC. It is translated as CASSMGGGYNEQFF. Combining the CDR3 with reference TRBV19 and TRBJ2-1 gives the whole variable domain DGGITQSPKYLFRKEGQNVTLSCEQNLNHDAMYWYRQDPGQGLRLIYYSQIVNDFQKGDIAEGYSVSREKKESFPLTVTSAQKNPTAFYLCASSMGGGYNEQFFGPGTRLTVL.

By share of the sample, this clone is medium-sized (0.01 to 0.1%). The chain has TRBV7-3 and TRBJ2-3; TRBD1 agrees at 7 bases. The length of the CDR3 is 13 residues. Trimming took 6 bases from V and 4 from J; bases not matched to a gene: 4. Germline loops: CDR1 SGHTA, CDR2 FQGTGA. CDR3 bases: TGTGCCAGCAGTTCCACAGGGGCAGATACGCAGTATTTT. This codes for CASSSTGADTQYF.

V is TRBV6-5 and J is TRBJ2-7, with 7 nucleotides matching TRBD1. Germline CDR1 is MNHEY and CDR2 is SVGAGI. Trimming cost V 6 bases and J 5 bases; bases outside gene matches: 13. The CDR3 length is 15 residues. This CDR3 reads CASSPYGRGFHEQYF. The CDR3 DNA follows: TGTGCCAGCAGCCCCTACGGCAGGGGGTTCCACGAGCAGTACTTC.

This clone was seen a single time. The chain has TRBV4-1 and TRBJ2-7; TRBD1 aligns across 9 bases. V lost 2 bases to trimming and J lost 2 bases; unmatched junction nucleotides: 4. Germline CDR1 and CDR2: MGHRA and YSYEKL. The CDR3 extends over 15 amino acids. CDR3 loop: CASSQPGQGTYEQYF. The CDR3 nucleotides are TGCGCCAGCAGCCAACCGGGACAGGGAACCTACGAGCAGTACTTC.

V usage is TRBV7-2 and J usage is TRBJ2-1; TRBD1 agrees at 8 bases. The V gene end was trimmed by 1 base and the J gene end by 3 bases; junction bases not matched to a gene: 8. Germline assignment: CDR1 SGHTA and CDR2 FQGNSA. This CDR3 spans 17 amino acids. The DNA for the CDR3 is TGTGCCAGCAGCTTAGATGGAGACAGGGGATACTACAATGAGCAGTTCTTC. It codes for CASSLDGDRGYYNEQFF.

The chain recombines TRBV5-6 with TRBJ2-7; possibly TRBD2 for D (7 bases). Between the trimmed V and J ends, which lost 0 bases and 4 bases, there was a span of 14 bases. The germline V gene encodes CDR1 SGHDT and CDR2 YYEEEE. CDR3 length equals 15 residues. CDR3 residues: CASSLVGGAAYEQYF. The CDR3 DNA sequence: TGTGCCAGCAGCTTGGTGGGGGGGGCAGCATACGAGCAGTACTTC.

The CDR3 is CASSEVGAREHGDTQYF. CDR3 nucleotides: TGTGCCAGCAGTGAAGTCGGCGCCAGAGAACACGGAGATACGCAGTATTTT. The chain joins TRBV6-1 to TRBJ2-3; no firm D call. This CDR3 has 17 residues. Between the trimmed V and J ends, which lost 1 base and 5 bases, there was a span of 19 bases. The germline V gene has CDR1 MNHNS and CDR2 SASEGT.

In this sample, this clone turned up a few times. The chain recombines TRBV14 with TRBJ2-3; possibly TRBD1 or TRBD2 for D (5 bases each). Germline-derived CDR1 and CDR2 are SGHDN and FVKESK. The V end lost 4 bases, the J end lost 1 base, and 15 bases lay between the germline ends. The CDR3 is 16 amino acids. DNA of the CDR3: TGTGCCAGCAGCCCGGGACCATCACTGGGCACAGATACGCAGTATTTT. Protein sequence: CASSPGPSLGTDTQYF. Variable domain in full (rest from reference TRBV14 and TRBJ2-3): EAGVTQFPSHSVIEKGQTVTLRCDPISGHDNLYWYRRVMGKEIKFLLHFVKESKQDESGMPNNRFLAERTGGTYSTLKVQPAELEDSGVYFCASSPGPSLGTDTQYFGPGTRLTVL.

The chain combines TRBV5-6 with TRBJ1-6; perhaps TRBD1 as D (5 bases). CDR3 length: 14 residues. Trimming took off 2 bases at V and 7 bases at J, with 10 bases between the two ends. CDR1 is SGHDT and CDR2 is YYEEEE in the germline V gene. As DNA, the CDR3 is TGTGCCAGCAGCTTAGGGCAGGGAAATTCACCCCTCCACTTT. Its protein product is CASSLGQGNSPLHF. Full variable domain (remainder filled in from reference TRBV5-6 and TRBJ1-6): DAGVTQSPTHLIKTRGQQVTLRCSPKSGHDTVSWYQQALGQGPQFIFQYYEEEERQRGNFPDRFSGHQFPNYSSELNVNALLLGDSALYLCASSLGQGNSPLHFGNGTRLTVT.